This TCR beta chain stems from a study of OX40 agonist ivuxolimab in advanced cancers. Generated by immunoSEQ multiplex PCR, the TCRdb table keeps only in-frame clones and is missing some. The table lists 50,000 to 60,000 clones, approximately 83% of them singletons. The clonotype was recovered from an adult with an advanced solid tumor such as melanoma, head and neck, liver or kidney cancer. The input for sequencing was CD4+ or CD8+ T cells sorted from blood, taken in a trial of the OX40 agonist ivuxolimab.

As DNA, the CDR3 is TGTGCCAGCAGTTACTCTACCGCGGGGAATTCACCCCTCCACTTT. It yields the protein CASSYSTAGNSPLHF. The V gene is TRBV6-5, the J gene TRBJ1-6; no clear D gene. The V and J ends lost 0 bases and 7 bases respectively, with 10 bases between them. This CDR3 has 15 residues. CDR1 and CDR2 (germline): MNHEY, SVGAGI.